Each of the 15 T cell receptor beta chains below was sequenced from the same sample in a study of T cells after yellow fever vaccination. TCRdb ran MiXCR on the 5' RACE reads and lists one entry per CDR3 protein. The sample records about 320,000 distinct CDR3 sequences, roughly 4.3% being singletons. The specimen comprised PBMCs, sampled 15 days after the yellow fever booster vaccination. These receptors were taken from a man between 18 and 35 years old who received the YFV17D yellow fever vaccine.

This clonotype appeared a few times. This sequence joins TRBV12-3 or TRBV12-4 and TRBJ2-3; D is unresolved. V lost 2 bases, J lost 4 bases, and 7 bases lay in between. The CDR3 extends over 13 amino acids. The CDR3 sequence: CASSLFSPDTQYF. CDR3 bases: TGTGCCAGCAGTTTATTTTCCCCAGATACGCAGTATTTT.

This clonotype appeared a few times. The chain combines TRBV5-1 with TRBJ2-7; 14 bases are a match to TRBD2. The V segment lost 3 bases and the J segment 3 bases; nucleotides outside the gene matches: 2. This CDR3 has 15 amino acids. Looked up from germline, CDR1 is SGHRS and CDR2 is YFSETQ. CDR3 in DNA: TGCGCCAGCAGCTGGGGACTAGCGGGGGACTACGAGCAGTACGTC. It translates to CASSWGLAGDYEQYV.

This clonotype has only a few counts. CDR3 nucleotides: TGTGCCAGCAGCCCACAGGGGATGAACACCGGGGAGCTGTTTTTT. This translates into CASSPQGMNTGELFF. The rearrangement uses TRBV7-8 and TRBJ2-2, with 7 bases fitting TRBD1. CDR3 length: 15 amino acids. Germline-derived CDR1 and CDR2 are SGHVS and FQNEAQ. J was trimmed by 1 base and V by 5 bases; bases with no gene match: 4.

V is TRBV18 and J is TRBJ2-7; a weak D match, TRBD2 (6 bases). Trimming removed 3 bases from V and 5 bases from J, with 14 bases in between. Germline V lookup: CDR1 KGHSH, CDR2 LQKENI. The CDR3 sequence is 14 residues long. This CDR3 is CASSPEGRGHEQYF. DNA for the CDR3: TGTGCCAGCTCACCCGAAGGGCGGGGTCACGAGCAGTACTTC.

The V call is TRBV5-5, the J call TRBJ2-5; D possibly corresponds to TRBD1 (7 bases). Germline V CDR1 and CDR2: SGHKS, YYEKEE (reference sequence). The germline V and J ends were trimmed by 1 base and 3 bases, with 16 bases remaining between them. The CDR3 is 16 amino acids. CDR3 residues: CASSLTGDSGKETQYF. The CDR3 DNA reads TGTGCCAGCAGCTTGACGGGGGACAGTGGGAAAGAGACCCAGTACTTC. The variable domain in full, completed from reference TRBV5-5 and TRBJ2-5, reads DAGVTQSPTHLIKTRGQQVTLRCSPISGHKSVSWYQQVLGQGPQFIFQYYEKEERGRGNFPDRFSARQFPNYSSELNVNALLLGDSALYLCASSLTGDSGKETQYFGPGTRLLVL.

Ten or more counts support this clonotype. This sequence joins TRBV4-3 and TRBJ1-1; 7 bases line up with TRBD1. V was pared by 3 bases and J by 3 bases, with 7 bases of the junction left unmatched. CDR3 length: 15 amino acids. Germline values: CDR1 LGHNA, CDR2 YSLEER. CDR3 sequence reads: CASSHYWQGDTEAFF. The CDR3 DNA follows: TGCGCCAGCAGCCATTACTGGCAGGGGGACACTGAAGCTTTCTTT.

V and J are TRBV7-6 and TRBJ2-1; TRBD1 matches at 8 bases. Looked up from germline, CDR1 is SGHVS and CDR2 is FNYEAQ. V dropped 5 bases and J dropped 7; count of bases not matched to a gene: 4. The CDR3 is made up of 13 amino acids. The CDR3 region has the DNA TGTGCCAGCAGCACCCGACAGGGGAATGAGCAGTTCTTC. Its translation is CASSTRQGNEQFF.

This clonotype came up many times. The V gene is TRBV5-1, the J gene TRBJ2-2; D unresolved. Germline CDR1 and CDR2: SGHRS and YFSETQ. CDR3 length equals 14 residues. V lost 6 bases to trimming and J lost 2 bases, with 11 bases between them. The DNA for the CDR3 is TGCGCCAGCATGACAATCCTTAACACCGGGGAGCTGTTTTTT. Encoded protein: CASMTILNTGELFF. Drawing the rest from reference TRBV5-1 and TRBJ2-2, the complete variable domain is KAGVTQTPRYLIKTRGQQVTLSCSPISGHRSVSWYQQTPGQGLQFLFEYFSETQRNKGNFPGRFSGRQFSNSRSEMNVSTLELGDSALYLCASMTILNTGELFFGEGSRLTVL.

The rearrangement links TRBV6-5 to TRBJ1-2, with 8 bases aligning to TRBD1. The CDR3 runs 14 residues. Germline-derived CDR1 and CDR2 are MNHEY and SVGAGI. Trimming at V came to 5 bases and at J to 1 base, leaving 3 bases not matched to a gene. This CDR3 is CASSDRGYNYGYTF. Written as DNA, the CDR3 is TGTGCCAGCAGTGACAGGGGTTATAACTATGGCTACACCTTC.

CDR3 region: CASSQGYRGIRKSPLHF. The CDR3 DNA sequence: TGTGCCAGCAGCCAAGGTTACCGGGGGATCAGGAAATCACCCCTCCACTTT. The chain links TRBV3-1 to TRBJ1-6; TRBD1 is a possible D gene (5 bases). CDR1 is LGHDT and CDR2 is YNNKEL in the germline V gene (reference sequence). This CDR3 comprises 17 residues. V was cut by 1 base and J by 10 bases, with 20 bases left in between. Full variable domain (outside the CDR3, taken from reference TRBV3-1 and TRBJ1-6): DTAVSQTPKYLVTQMGNDKSIKCEQNLGHDTMYWYKQDSKKFLKIMFSYNNKELIINETVPNRFSPKSPDKAHLNLHINSLELGDSAVYFCASSQGYRGIRKSPLHFGNGTRLTVT.

This clonotype showed up many times. The V and J genes are TRBV7-3 and TRBJ2-3; D not resolved. The CDR3 sequence is 15 residues long. Germline V gene sequence: CDR1 SGHTA, CDR2 FQGTGA. With 1 base removed from V and 6 bases from J, the gap between germline ends came to 14 bases. CDR3 sequence: CASSLIGSRLDTQYF. Written as DNA, the CDR3 is TGTGCCAGCAGCTTAATAGGGTCGCGACTCGATACGCAGTATTTT.

This clonotype showed up just a few times. The rearrangement joins TRBV6-2 or TRBV6-3 to TRBJ1-5; 8 bases fit TRBD1. In germline, CDR1 is MNHEY, CDR2 SVGEGT. The CDR3 consists of 13 residues. The CDR3 region is CASGAGGLQPQHF. The CDR3 nucleotides read TGTGCTTCAGGGGCAGGGGGCCTGCAGCCCCAGCATTTT.

About this clonotype: A read error may account for a junction end that differs from germline. The chain employs TRBV30 and TRBJ1-1, with D uncertain. Per germline, CDR1 GTSNPN and CDR2 SVGIG (reference sequence). The CDR3 is made up of 13 amino acids. This CDR3 reads CAWSVQVNSEAFF. In DNA form, the CDR3 reads TGTGCCTGGAGTGTTCAGGTGAACTCTGAAGCTTTCTTT.

This clonotype was seen many times. The V gene is TRBV9, the J gene TRBJ1-1, with D perhaps TRBD1 (6 bases). CDR1 is SGDLS, CDR2 YYNGEE, per germline. V lost 4 bases, J lost 5 bases, and 18 bases lay in between. CDR3 length equals 15 residues. In nucleotides, the CDR3 is TGTGCCAGCAGCTCATCCTACAGGGTGGGGACTGAAGCTTTCTTT. Its translation: CASSSSYRVGTEAFF.

This clonotype has a handful of counts. CDR3 nucleotides: TGTGCCAGCAGCTTCCTAAGGGGCGGGGGGGCCACAGATACGCAGTATTTT. Protein: CASSFLRGGGATDTQYF. The chain employs TRBV11-2 and TRBJ2-3; 9 bases align to TRBD2. V lost 3 bases, J lost 2 bases, and 9 bases stayed unmatched. This CDR3 contains 17 residues. Germline V gene data show CDR1 as SGHAT and CDR2 as FQNNGV.